Given below is one T cell receptor (beta chain) in context. Germline V lookup: CDR1 MNHNS, CDR2 SASEGT. V shed 6 bases, J shed 5 bases, and the junction held 9 bases outside the gene matches. The CDR3 loop spans 14 amino acids. The record originates from a study of OX40 agonist ivuxolimab in advanced cancers. The wider study: Partial responses occurred in Three dose-escalation patients, one with hepatocellular carcinoma and two with cutaneous melanoma.

The method was immunoSEQ multiplex PCR; TCRdb's version includes in-frame clones alone and lacks a portion of them. The sample has about 46,000 clones, 70% to 85% seen once. This TCR derives from an adult with an advanced solid tumor such as melanoma, head and neck, liver or kidney cancer. Sample: CD4+ or CD8+ T cells sorted from blood, taken in a trial of the OX40 agonist ivuxolimab. The chain couples TRBV6-1 to TRBJ2-7; 8 nucleotides agree with TRBD1. The CDR3 DNA reads as TGTGCCAGCAGAATTAACAGGGGGGTCCACGAGCAGTACTTC. It translates to CASRINRGVHEQYF.